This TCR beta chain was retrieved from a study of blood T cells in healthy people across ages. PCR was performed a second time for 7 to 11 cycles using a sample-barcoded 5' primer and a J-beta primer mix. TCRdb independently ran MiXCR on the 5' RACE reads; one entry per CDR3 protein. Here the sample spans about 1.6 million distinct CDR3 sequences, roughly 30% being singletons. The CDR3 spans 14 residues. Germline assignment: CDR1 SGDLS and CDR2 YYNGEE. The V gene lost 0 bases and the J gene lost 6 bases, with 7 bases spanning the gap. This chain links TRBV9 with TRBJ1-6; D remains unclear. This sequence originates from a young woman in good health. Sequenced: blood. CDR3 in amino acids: CASSVGGGNSPLHF. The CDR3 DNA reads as TGTGCCAGCAGCGTAGGGGGTGGTAATTCACCCCTCCACTTT.